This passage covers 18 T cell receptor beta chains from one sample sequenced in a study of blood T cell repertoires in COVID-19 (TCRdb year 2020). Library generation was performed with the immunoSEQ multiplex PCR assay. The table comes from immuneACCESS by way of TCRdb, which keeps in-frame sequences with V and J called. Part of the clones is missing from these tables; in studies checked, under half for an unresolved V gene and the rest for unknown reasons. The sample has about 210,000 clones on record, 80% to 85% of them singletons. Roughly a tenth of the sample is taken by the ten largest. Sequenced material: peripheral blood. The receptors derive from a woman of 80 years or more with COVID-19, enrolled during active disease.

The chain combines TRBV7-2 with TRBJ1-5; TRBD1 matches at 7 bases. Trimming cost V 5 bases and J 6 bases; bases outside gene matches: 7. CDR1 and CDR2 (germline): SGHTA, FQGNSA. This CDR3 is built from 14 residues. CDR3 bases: TGTGCCAGCAGCCCAGGGGGGTTTGTTCAGCCCCAGCATTTT. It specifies CASSPGGFVQPQHF.

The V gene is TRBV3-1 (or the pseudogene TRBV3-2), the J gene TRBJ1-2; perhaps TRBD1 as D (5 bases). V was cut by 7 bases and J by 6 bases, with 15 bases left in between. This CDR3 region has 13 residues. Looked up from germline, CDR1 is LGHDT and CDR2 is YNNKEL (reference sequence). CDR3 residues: CASTPRGGDGYTF. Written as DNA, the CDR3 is TGTGCCAGCACCCCACGGGGAGGGGATGGCTACACCTTC.

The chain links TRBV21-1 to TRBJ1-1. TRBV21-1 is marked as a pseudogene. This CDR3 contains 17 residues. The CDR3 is CASSSGKQVGMNTEAFF. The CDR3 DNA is TGTGCCAGCAGCAGCGGGAAACAGGTCGGCATGAACACTGAAGCTTTCTTT.

The CDR3 protein is CASSEEKGGGAFF. The CDR3 DNA reads as TGTGCCAGCAGTGAAGAGAAGGGCGGGGGAGCTTTCTTT. V and J are TRBV6-1 and TRBJ1-1; possibly TRBD1 for D (5 bases). Germline loops: CDR1 MNHNS, CDR2 SASEGT. V lost 1 base and J 10 bases, leaving 13 bases between the germline ends. This CDR3 spans 13 amino acids.

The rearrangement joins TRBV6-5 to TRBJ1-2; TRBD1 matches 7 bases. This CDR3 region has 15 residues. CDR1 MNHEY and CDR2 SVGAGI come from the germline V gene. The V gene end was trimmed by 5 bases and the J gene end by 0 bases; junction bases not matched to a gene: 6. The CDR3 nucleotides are TGTGCCAGCAGTACGACAGGGTCAGCTAACTATGGCTACACCTTC. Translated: CASSTTGSANYGYTF.

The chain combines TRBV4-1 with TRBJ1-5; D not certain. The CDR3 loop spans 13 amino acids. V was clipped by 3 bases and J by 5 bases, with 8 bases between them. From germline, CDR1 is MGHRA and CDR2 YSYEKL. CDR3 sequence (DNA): TGCGCCAGCAGCCAGGCGGGCCATCAGCCCCAGCATTTT. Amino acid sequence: CASSQAGHQPQHF.

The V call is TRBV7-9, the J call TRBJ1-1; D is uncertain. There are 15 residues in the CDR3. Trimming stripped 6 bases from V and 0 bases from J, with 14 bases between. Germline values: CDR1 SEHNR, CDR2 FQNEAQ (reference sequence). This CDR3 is CASSWRAVLNTEAFF. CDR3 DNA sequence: TGTGCCAGCAGTTGGAGGGCAGTTTTGAACACTGAAGCTTTCTTT.

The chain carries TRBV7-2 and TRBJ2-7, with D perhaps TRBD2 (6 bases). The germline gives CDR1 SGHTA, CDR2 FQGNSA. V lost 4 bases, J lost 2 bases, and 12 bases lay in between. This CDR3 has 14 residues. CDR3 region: CASSSKSGAYEQYF. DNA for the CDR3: TGTGCCAGCAGCTCCAAGTCGGGAGCCTACGAGCAGTACTTC. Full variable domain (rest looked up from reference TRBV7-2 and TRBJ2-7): GAGVSQSPSNKVTEKGKDVELRCDPISGHTALYWYRQSLGQGLEFLIYFQGNSAPDKSGLPSDRFSAERTGGSVSTLTIQRTQQEDSAVYLCASSSKSGAYEQYFGPGTRLTVT.

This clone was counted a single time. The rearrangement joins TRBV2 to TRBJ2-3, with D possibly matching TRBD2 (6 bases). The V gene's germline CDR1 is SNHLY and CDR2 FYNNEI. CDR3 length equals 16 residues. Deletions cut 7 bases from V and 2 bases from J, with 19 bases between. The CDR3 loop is CASTWRRDWITDTQYF. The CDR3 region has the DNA TGTGCCAGCACCTGGAGAAGGGACTGGATCACAGATACGCAGTATTTT.

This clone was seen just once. The DNA of the CDR3 is TGTGCCAGCACCCGGGGTCGTGAGGTGGCGGGCACTGAAGCTTTCTTT. It is translated as CASTRGREVAGTEAFF. The chain links TRBV9 to TRBJ1-1; D ambiguous. Deletions cut 6 bases from V and 4 bases from J, with 22 bases between. The CDR3 covers 16 residues. Germline V CDR1 and CDR2: SGDLS, YYNGEE.

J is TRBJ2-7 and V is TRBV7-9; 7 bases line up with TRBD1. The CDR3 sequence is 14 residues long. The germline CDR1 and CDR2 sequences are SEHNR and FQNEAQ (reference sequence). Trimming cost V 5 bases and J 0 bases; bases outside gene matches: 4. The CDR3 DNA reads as TGTGCCAGCAGCCCAAGGGACAGCTCCTACGAGCAGTACGTC. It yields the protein CASSPRDSSYEQYV.

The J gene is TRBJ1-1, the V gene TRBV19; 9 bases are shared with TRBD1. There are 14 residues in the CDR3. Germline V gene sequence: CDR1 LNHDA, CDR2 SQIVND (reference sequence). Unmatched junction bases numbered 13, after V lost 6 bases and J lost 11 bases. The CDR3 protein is CASRGSGTGIEAFF. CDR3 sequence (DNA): TGTGCCAGTAGGGGTAGCGGGACAGGGATTGAGGCTTTCTTT. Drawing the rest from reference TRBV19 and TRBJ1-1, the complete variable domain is DGGITQSPKYLFRKEGQNVTLSCEQNLNHDAMYWYRQDPGQGLRLIYYSQIVNDFQKGDIAEGYSVSREKKESFPLTVTSAQKNPTAFYLCASRGSGTGIEAFFGQGTRLTVV.

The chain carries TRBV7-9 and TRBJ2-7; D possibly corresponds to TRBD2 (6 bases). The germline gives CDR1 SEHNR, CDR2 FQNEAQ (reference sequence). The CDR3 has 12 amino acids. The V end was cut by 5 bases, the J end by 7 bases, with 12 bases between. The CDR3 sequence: CASSRTAGEQYF. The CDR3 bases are TGTGCCAGCAGCCGGACCGCGGGGGAGCAGTACTTC.

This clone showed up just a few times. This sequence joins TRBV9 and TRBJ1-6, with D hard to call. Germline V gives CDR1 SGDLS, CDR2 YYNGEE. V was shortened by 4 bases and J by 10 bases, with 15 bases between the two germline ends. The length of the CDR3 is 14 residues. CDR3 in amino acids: CASSRTPGESPLHF. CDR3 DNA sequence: TGTGCCAGCAGCCGAACGCCTGGGGAGTCACCCCTCCACTTT.

The CDR3 loop is CASSRDRAGNTIYF. The DNA of the CDR3 is TGTGCCAGCAGCCGCGACAGGGCTGGAAACACCATATATTTT. The gene calls are TRBV7-6 and TRBJ1-3, with 7 bases fitting TRBD1. The CDR3 length is 14 residues. V was pared by 5 bases and J by 2 bases, with 3 bases of the junction left unmatched. In germline, CDR1 is SGHVS, CDR2 FNYEAQ.

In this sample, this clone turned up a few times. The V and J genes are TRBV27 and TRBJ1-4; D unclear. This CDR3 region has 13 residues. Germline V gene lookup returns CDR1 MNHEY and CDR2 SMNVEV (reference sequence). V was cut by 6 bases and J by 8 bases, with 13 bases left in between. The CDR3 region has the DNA TGTGCCAGCAGCGCGACGGGTCGGGAAAAACTGTTTTTT. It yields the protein CASSATGREKLFF.

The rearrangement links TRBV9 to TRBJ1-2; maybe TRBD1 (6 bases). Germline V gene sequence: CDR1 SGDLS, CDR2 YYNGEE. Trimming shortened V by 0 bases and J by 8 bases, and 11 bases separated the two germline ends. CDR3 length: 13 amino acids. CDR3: CASSVDQGYGYTF. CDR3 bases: TGTGCCAGCAGCGTAGATCAGGGGTACGGCTACACCTTC.

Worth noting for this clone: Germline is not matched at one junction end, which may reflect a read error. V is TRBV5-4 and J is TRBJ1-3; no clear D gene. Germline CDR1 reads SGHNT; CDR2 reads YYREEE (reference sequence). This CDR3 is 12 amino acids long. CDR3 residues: CASSPAAGLQLF. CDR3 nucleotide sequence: TGTGCCAGCAGCCCGGCCGCGGGGTTACAGCTGTTT.